The T cell receptor beta chain under discussion was sequenced for a study of cytomegalovirus exposure and HLA in healthy donors. The PCR employed 60 Vbeta primers together with 13 Jbeta primers. Only in-frame clones appear in the TCRdb table, and some are missing; sequencing was by immunoSEQ multiplex PCR. The sample shows 240,000 or so clones, about 86% of them seen only once. The ends were cut back, 7 bases at V and 4 bases at J, with 14 bases in the middle. The CDR3 is 14 amino acids. Germline loops: CDR1 MDHEN, CDR2 SYDVKM. The sample was PBMCs. The clonotype was recovered from a woman in her sixties or seventies in good health and CMV-seropositive. The chain couples TRBV28 to TRBJ2-1; unclear D gene. This CDR3 is CASTRRRPYNEQFF. Here the CDR3 DNA reads TGTGCCAGCACCCGGCGGAGACCTTACAATGAGCAGTTCTTC.